One and the same sample provided the 7 T cell receptor beta chains below, sequenced in a study of T cell responses to AZD1222 COVID-19 vaccine. Using immunoSEQ multiplex PCR, the repertoire was profiled, and TCRdb retains in-frame clones only, with some absent. The repertoire consists of tens of thousands of clones, with approximately 85% occurring once and the leading ten covering 20% to 30%. Material: peripheral blood, obtained 28 days after the second AZD1222 dose. The receptors derive from an adult who received the AZD1222 COVID-19 vaccine.

The rearrangement joins TRBV6-6 to TRBJ1-6; D not resolved. Trimming took 2 bases from V and 6 from J, leaving 8 bases between them. The V gene's germline CDR1 is MNHNY and CDR2 SVGAGI (reference sequence). CDR3 length: 14 residues. CDR3 protein: CASSYTKVNSPLHF. CDR3 DNA sequence: TGTGCCAGCAGTTACACAAAGGTTAATTCACCCCTCCACTTT.

This chain joins TRBV28 and TRBJ1-4, with 9 positions matching TRBD1. The CDR3 loop spans 14 amino acids. After removal of 6 bases from V and 6 bases from J, the junction contained 5 bases not matched to a gene. Germline V gene sequence: CDR1 MDHEN, CDR2 SYDVKM. CDR3 in amino acids: CASRGDREDEKLFF. DNA for the CDR3: TGTGCCAGCAGGGGGGACAGGGAAGATGAAAAACTGTTTTTT.

The chain has TRBV19 and TRBJ1-1, with 9 bases lining up with TRBD1. Germline V CDR1 and CDR2: LNHDA, SQIVND (reference sequence). Trimming removed 3 bases from V and 0 bases from J; junction bases left unmatched: 5. The CDR3 covers 16 residues. This CDR3 is CASSMSGTGLNTEAFF. CDR3 DNA: TGTGCCAGTAGTATGTCAGGGACAGGGCTGAACACTGAAGCTTTCTTT.

The V gene is TRBV30, the J gene TRBJ2-3, with 10 bases matching TRBD2. Unmatched junction bases numbered 7, after V lost 4 bases and J lost 6 bases. The germline gives CDR1 GTSNPN, CDR2 SVGIG (reference sequence). The CDR3 is made up of 14 amino acids. The CDR3 coding sequence is TGTGCCTGGACCGTCCCGGGACTAGCGGATACGCAGTATTTT. It encodes CAWTVPGLADTQYF.

This rearrangement joins TRBV7-6 to TRBJ1-5; D is ambiguous. This CDR3 is built from 13 residues. Trimming shortened V by 6 bases and J by 7 bases, and 13 bases separated the two germline ends. The V gene's germline CDR1 is SGHVS and CDR2 FNYEAQ. This CDR3 is CASSRREGQPQHF. The CDR3 DNA follows: TGTGCCAGCAGTCGGAGGGAAGGACAGCCCCAGCATTTT.

The chain employs TRBV19 and TRBJ2-7, with D maybe TRBD1 (6 bases). V lost 3 bases and J 1 base, leaving 10 bases between the germline ends. The germline V gene encodes CDR1 LNHDA and CDR2 SQIVND (reference sequence). This CDR3 is built from 14 residues. CDR3 sequence (DNA): TGTGCCAGTAGTATGTTCACAGGGTCCTACGAGCAGTACTTC. This gives the protein CASSMFTGSYEQYF.

This clone was counted a few times. The chain recombines TRBV19 with TRBJ1-1, with 7 bases that match TRBD1. The germline V gene has CDR1 LNHDA and CDR2 SQIVND (reference sequence). This CDR3 region has 13 residues. V shed 5 bases and J 3 bases; nucleotides not matched to a gene: 3. In nucleotides, the CDR3 is TGTGCCAGTAGTTCACAGGGGTACACTGAAGCTTTCTTT. The encoded protein is CASSSQGYTEAFF. Supplemented by reference TRBV19 and TRBJ1-1, the full variable domain reads DGGITQSPKYLFRKEGQNVTLSCEQNLNHDAMYWYRQDPGQGLRLIYYSQIVNDFQKGDIAEGYSVSREKKESFPLTVTSAQKNPTAFYLCASSSQGYTEAFFGQGTRLTVV.